These 21 T cell receptor beta chains were all obtained from the same sample, sequenced in a study of T cell responses to AZD1222 COVID-19 vaccine. The repertoire was sequenced with immunoSEQ multiplex PCR; TCRdb's copy has only in-frame clones and lacks some. This sample has fewer than 150,000 clones; 88% occur once, and the top ten carry approximately 8%. The source was peripheral blood, collected on day 0 of AZD1222 vaccination. These receptor sequences come from an adult in good health.

The chain is built from TRBV6-4 and TRBJ2-3; perhaps TRBD1 as D (7 bases). The CDR3 has 15 amino acids. Deletions cut 5 bases from V and 5 bases from J, with 17 bases between. The germline V gene has CDR1 MRHNA and CDR2 SNTAGT. The CDR3 sequence: CASSSSGGKEDTQYF. CDR3 coding DNA: TGTGCCAGCAGTTCTTCAGGGGGGAAGGAAGATACGCAGTATTTT.

The CDR3 spells CASSPPRGGYEQYF. In DNA, the CDR3 is TGTGCCAGCTCACCCCCCAGGGGTGGGTACGAGCAGTACTTC. This chain connects TRBV18 to TRBJ2-7; the D gene is possibly TRBD1 (6 bases). The germline CDR1 and CDR2 sequences are KGHSH and LQKENI. The CDR3 length is 14 residues. The V and J ends lost 3 bases and 4 bases respectively, with 13 bases between them.

The V gene is TRBV18, the J gene TRBJ2-7, with 8 positions matching TRBD1. Per germline, CDR1 KGHSH and CDR2 LQKENI. The CDR3 has 15 amino acids. The trim removed 4 bases at V and 5 bases at J, leaving 10 bases unmatched. The CDR3 DNA follows: TGTGCCAGCTCACTTCAGGGGGCGCAGGTCCACGAGCAGTACTTC. This gives the protein CASSLQGAQVHEQYF.

The chain employs TRBV10-3 and TRBJ2-7; TRBD1 agrees at 7 bases. Trimming at V came to 11 bases and at J to 0 bases, leaving 4 bases not matched to a gene. Germline V CDR1 and CDR2: ENHRY, SYGVKD. The CDR3 loop spans 12 amino acids. Here the CDR3 DNA reads TGTGCCGCTCGGGACAGCTCCTACGAGCAGTACTTC. It specifies CAARDSSYEQYF.

This clone came up a few times. The chain is built from TRBV9 and TRBJ2-2; D is unresolved. Trimming pared 1 base from V and 5 bases from J, leaving 12 bases between. The CDR3 covers 15 residues. The germline V gene has CDR1 SGDLS and CDR2 YYNGEE. CDR3: CASSVQDGRTGELFF. The CDR3 DNA sequence: TGTGCCAGCAGCGTACAGGACGGGCGAACCGGGGAGCTGTTTTTT.

The V and J genes are TRBV5-6 and TRBJ2-7, with 9 bases matching TRBD1. The J segment lost 2 bases and the V segment lost 1 base, leaving 4 bases of the junction unmatched. The CDR3 runs to 15 residues. Germline V gene data show CDR1 as SGHDT and CDR2 as YYEEEE. DNA of the CDR3: TGTGCCAGCAGCTTGACAGGGGGCGTCACCTACGAGCAGTACTTC. It encodes CASSLTGGVTYEQYF.

CDR3 region: CASRKVSNQPQHF. In nucleotides, the CDR3 is TGTGCCAGTAGGAAGGTGAGCAATCAGCCCCAGCATTTT. The rearrangement uses TRBV19 and TRBJ1-5; D is ambiguous. The germline V and J ends were trimmed by 6 bases and 1 base, with 7 bases remaining between them. Germline lookup yields CDR1 LNHDA and CDR2 SQIVND (reference sequence). CDR3 length equals 13 residues.

The J gene is TRBJ1-6, the V gene TRBV28, with 9 bases that match TRBD1. The ends lost 4 bases at V and 2 bases at J; junction bases unmatched: 6. The germline V gene encodes CDR1 MDHEN and CDR2 SYDVKM. The CDR3 covers 17 residues. In DNA, the CDR3 is TGTGCCAGCAGTTCCTCGGGACAGGGTGCCTATAATTCACCCCTCCACTTT. It codes for CASSSSGQGAYNSPLHF.

The V call is TRBV6-5, the J call TRBJ1-5, with no clear D. Trimming left V 0 bases short and J 0 bases short, with 6 bases between. The CDR3 loop spans 15 amino acids. Looked up from germline, CDR1 is MNHEY and CDR2 is SVGAGI. The CDR3 sequence is CASSYSSNSNQPQHF. The CDR3 DNA reads as TGTGCCAGCAGTTACTCGTCGAATAGCAATCAGCCCCAGCATTTT.

This chain links TRBV28 with TRBJ1-1, with 10 bases fitting TRBD1. With 8 bases clipped from V and 1 base from J, the junction kept 10 bases outside the gene matches. Germline V gene data show CDR1 as MDHEN and CDR2 as SYDVKM. The CDR3 runs to 16 residues. This CDR3 is CASRNRDRGSNTEAFF. In nucleotides, the CDR3 is TGTGCCAGCCGGAACCGGGACAGGGGATCGAACACTGAAGCTTTCTTT.

The chain joins TRBV7-9 to TRBJ1-6, with D possibly being TRBD1 (5 bases). CDR3 length: 19 amino acids. CDR1 and CDR2 (germline): SEHNR, FQNEAQ (reference sequence). Trimming shortened V by 5 bases and J by 6 bases, and 26 bases separated the two germline ends. For the CDR3, the DNA is TGTGCCAGCAGCCCCACTTTGTTGGTGACCGGGACTCGTAATTCACCCCTCCACTTT. Protein: CASSPTLLVTGTRNSPLHF.

The CDR3 is CASSPSSYEKLFF. The CDR3 DNA sequence: TGTGCCAGCAGCCCGAGTTCTTATGAAAAACTGTTTTTT. The V call is TRBV7-2, the J call TRBJ1-4, with D unclear. With 5 bases removed from V and 6 bases from J, the gap between germline ends came to 10 bases. The CDR3 is made up of 13 amino acids. Germline V gene lookup returns CDR1 SGHTA and CDR2 FQGNSA. Variable domain in full (rest from reference TRBV7-2 and TRBJ1-4): GAGVSQSPSNKVTEKGKDVELRCDPISGHTALYWYRQSLGQGLEFLIYFQGNSAPDKSGLPSDRFSAERTGGSVSTLTIQRTQQEDSAVYLCASSPSSYEKLFFGSGTQLSVL.

The rearrangement links TRBV7-2 to TRBJ2-7; D possibly corresponds to TRBD2 (6 bases). The germline V and J ends were trimmed by 4 bases and 4 bases, with 14 bases remaining between them. Germline V CDR1 and CDR2: SGHTA, FQGNSA. CDR3 size: 14 residues. The CDR3 here is CASSSRFSGYEQYF. As DNA, the CDR3 is TGTGCCAGCAGCTCCCGGTTTAGCGGATACGAGCAGTACTTC.

The chain recombines TRBV7-2 with TRBJ1-4; no definite D call. Germline CDR1 and CDR2: SGHTA and FQGNSA. The CDR3 consists of 12 residues. Trimming removed 1 base from V and 8 bases from J, with 5 bases in between. The CDR3 DNA follows: TGTGCCAGCAGCTTAGGGAAAGAAAAACTGTTTTTT. Translating it yields CASSLGKEKLFF. The full variable domain, its missing parts supplied by reference TRBV7-2 and TRBJ1-4, is GAGVSQSPSNKVTEKGKDVELRCDPISGHTALYWYRQSLGQGLEFLIYFQGNSAPDKSGLPSDRFSAERTGGSVSTLTIQRTQQEDSAVYLCASSLGKEKLFFGSGTQLSVL.

The CDR3 loop is CASSYYRGAPLAGIFNEQFF. The DNA of the CDR3 is TGTGCCAGCAGCTATTATCGGGGGGCCCCGCTAGCGGGAATATTCAATGAGCAGTTCTTC. The chain uses TRBV21-1 and TRBJ2-1; the table calls TRBD2, which could not be checked here. TRBV21-1 is noted as a pseudogene. CDR3 length: 20 residues.

The chain joins TRBV7-9 to TRBJ2-7; D is perhaps TRBD2 (5 bases). V lost 3 bases and J lost 3, with 15 bases in between. In germline, CDR1 is SEHNR, CDR2 FQNEAQ (reference sequence). This CDR3 region has 15 residues. For the CDR3, the DNA is TGTGCCAGCAGCTTCGGACTGTCACTGGGCTACGAGCAGTACTTC. This codes for CASSFGLSLGYEQYF.

V is TRBV5-4 and J is TRBJ2-3, with 7 nucleotides matching TRBD1. J lost 6 bases, V lost 4 bases, and 8 bases had no gene match. The length of the CDR3 is 14 residues. CDR1 and CDR2 from the germline V gene are SGHNT and YYREEE (reference sequence). In DNA, the CDR3 is TGTGCCAGCAGCAATTCCGACAGGGATGATACGCAGTATTTT. It codes for CASSNSDRDDTQYF.

The J gene is TRBJ1-2, the V gene TRBV5-8; D is possibly TRBD1 (5 bases). Trimming took off 0 bases at V and 5 bases at J, with 17 bases between the two ends. CDR3 length: 16 amino acids. Germline CDR1 and CDR2: SGHTS and YDEGEE. The CDR3 region is CASSLAGTAELYGYTF. CDR3 sequence (DNA): TGTGCCAGCAGCTTGGCTGGGACGGCCGAACTTTATGGCTACACCTTC.

The chain has TRBV7-9 and TRBJ2-1; TRBD1 is a possible D gene (5 bases). The length of the CDR3 is 15 residues. In germline, CDR1 is SEHNR, CDR2 FQNEAQ (reference sequence). V was shortened by 5 bases and J by 0 bases, with 11 bases between the two germline ends. The CDR3 reads CASSQRQGSYNEQFF. In nucleotides, the CDR3 is TGTGCCAGCAGCCAAAGGCAGGGCTCCTACAATGAGCAGTTCTTC.

This clone is a singleton in its sample. The chain joins TRBV23-1 to TRBJ2-2; the D gene could be TRBD1 or TRBD2 (6 bases each). TRBV23-1 is placed among ORFs of uncertain function. V was cut by 8 bases and J by 6 bases, with 13 bases left in between. This CDR3 spans 13 amino acids. The CDR3 DNA follows: TGCGCCAGCGTACACAGGGAGGCCGGGGAGCTGTTTTTT. Protein sequence: CASVHREAGELFF.

CDR3 DNA sequence: TGTGCCAGCAGCGTAGCTACTGGGGCAGTTAACTATGGCTACACCTTC. It is translated as CASSVATGAVNYGYTF. The chain joins TRBV9 to TRBJ1-2, with a weak D call TRBD1 (5 bases). Germline CDR1 is SGDLS and CDR2 is YYNGEE. There are 16 residues in the CDR3. V was cut by 0 bases and J by 1 base, with 13 bases left in between.